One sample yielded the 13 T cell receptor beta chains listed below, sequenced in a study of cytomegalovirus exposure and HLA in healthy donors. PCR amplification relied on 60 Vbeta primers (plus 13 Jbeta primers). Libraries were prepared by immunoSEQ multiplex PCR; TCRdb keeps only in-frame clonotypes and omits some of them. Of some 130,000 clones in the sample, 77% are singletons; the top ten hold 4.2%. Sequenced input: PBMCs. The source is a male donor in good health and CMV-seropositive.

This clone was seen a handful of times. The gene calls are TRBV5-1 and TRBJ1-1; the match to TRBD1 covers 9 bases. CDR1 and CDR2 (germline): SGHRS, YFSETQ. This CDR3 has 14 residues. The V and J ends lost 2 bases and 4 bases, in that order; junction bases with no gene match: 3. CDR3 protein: CASSLGDRVTEAFF. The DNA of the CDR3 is TGCGCCAGCAGCTTAGGGGACAGGGTCACTGAAGCTTTCTTT.

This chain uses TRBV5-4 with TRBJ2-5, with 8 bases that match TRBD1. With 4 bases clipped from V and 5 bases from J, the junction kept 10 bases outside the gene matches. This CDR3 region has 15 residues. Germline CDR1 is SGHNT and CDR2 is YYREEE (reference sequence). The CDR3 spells CASSPRTGTGETQYF. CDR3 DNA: TGTGCCAGCAGCCCCAGGACAGGGACGGGGGAGACCCAGTACTTC.

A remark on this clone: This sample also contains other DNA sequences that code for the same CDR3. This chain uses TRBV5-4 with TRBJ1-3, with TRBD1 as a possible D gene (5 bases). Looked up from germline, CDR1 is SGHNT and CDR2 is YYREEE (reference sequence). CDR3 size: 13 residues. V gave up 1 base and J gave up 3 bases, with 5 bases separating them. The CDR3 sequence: CASSLQGGNTIYF. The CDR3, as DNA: TGTGCCAGCAGCTTGCAGGGTGGAAACACCATATATTTT.

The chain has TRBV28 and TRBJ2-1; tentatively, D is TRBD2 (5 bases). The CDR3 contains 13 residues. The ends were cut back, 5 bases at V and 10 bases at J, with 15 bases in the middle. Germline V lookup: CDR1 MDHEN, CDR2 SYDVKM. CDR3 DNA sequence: TGTGCCAGCAGTCTCGGCCGCCCGGGGGAGCAGTTCTTC. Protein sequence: CASSLGRPGEQFF.

Here the CDR3 reads CASSLAGGHTGELFF. Here the CDR3 DNA reads TGCGCCAGCAGCTTGGCAGGGGGCCACACCGGGGAGCTGTTTTTT. The V call is TRBV5-1, the J call TRBJ2-2; TRBD1 matches at 8 bases. CDR1 and CDR2 from the germline V gene are SGHRS and YFSETQ. J was trimmed by 3 bases and V by 0 bases; bases with no gene match: 1. CDR3 length: 15 amino acids.

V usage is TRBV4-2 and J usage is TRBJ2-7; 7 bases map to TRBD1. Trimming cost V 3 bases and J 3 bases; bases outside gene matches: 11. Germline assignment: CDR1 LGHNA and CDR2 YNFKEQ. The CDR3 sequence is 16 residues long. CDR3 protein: CASSQAWDRNFYEQYF. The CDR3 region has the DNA TGTGCCAGCAGCCAGGCTTGGGACAGAAACTTCTACGAGCAGTACTTC.

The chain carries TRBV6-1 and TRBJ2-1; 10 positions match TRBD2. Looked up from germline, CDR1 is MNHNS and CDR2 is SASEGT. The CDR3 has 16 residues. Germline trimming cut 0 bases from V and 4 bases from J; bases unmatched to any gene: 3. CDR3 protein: CASSEALAGAYNEQFF. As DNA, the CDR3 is TGTGCCAGCAGTGAAGCTCTAGCGGGGGCATACAATGAGCAGTTCTTC.

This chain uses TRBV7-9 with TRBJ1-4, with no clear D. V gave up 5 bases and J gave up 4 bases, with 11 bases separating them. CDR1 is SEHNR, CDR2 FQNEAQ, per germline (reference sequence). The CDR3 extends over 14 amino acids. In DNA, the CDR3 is TGTGCCAGCAGCACGGCCGGGAATAATGAAAAACTGTTTTTT. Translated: CASSTAGNNEKLFF.

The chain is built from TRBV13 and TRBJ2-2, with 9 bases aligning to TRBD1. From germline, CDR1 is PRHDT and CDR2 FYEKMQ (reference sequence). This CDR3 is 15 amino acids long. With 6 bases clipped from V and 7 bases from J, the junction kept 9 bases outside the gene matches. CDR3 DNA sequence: TGTGCCAGCAGACCGACAGGGGGTAAATTCGGGGAGCTGTTTTTT. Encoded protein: CASRPTGGKFGELFF.

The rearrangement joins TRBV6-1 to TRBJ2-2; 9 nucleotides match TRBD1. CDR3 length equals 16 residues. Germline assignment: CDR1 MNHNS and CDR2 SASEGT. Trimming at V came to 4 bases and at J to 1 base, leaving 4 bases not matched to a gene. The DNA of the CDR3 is TGTGCCAGCAGTGGCCGGACAGGGGTGAACACCGGGGAGCTGTTTTTT. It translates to CASSGRTGVNTGELFF.

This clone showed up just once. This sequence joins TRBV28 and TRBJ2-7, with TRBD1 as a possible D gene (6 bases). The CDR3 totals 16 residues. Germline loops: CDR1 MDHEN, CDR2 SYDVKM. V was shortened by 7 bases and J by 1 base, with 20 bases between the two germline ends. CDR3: CASMLGGQGTSYEQYF. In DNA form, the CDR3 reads TGTGCCAGCATGTTGGGCGGGCAGGGGACGTCCTACGAGCAGTACTTC.

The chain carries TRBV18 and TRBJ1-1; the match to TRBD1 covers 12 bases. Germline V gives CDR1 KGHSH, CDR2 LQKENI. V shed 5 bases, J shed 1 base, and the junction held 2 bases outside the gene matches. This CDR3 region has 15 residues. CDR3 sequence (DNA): TGTGCCAGCTCAAAGGGACAGGGGGCGAACACTGAAGCTTTCTTT. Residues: CASSKGQGANTEAFF.

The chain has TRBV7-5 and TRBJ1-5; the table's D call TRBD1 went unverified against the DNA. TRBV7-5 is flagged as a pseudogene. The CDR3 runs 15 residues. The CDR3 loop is CVRSFGTVFNQPQHF. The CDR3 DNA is TGTGTCAGAAGCTTCGGGACAGTTTTCAATCAGCCCCAGCATTTT.